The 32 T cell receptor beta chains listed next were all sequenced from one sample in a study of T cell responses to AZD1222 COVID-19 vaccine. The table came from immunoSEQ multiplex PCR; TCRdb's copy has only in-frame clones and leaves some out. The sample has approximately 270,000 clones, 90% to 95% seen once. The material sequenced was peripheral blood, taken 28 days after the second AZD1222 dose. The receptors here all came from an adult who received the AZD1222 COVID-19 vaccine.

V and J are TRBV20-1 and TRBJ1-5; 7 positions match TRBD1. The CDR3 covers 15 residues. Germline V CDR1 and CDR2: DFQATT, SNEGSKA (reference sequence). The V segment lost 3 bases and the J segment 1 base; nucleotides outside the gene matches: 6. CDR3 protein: CSASPGQVSNQPQHF. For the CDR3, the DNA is TGCAGTGCTAGTCCCGGACAGGTGAGCAATCAGCCCCAGCATTTT.

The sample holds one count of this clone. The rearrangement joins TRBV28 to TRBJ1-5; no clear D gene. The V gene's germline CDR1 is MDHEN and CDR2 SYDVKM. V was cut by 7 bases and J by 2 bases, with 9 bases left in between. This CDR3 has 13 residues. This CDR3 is CASNLYGNQPQHF. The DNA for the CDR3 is TGTGCCAGCAACCTCTACGGCAATCAGCCCCAGCATTTT.

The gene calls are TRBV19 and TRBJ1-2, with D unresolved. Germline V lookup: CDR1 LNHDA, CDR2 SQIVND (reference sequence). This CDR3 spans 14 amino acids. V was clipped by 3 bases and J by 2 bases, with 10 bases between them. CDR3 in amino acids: CASSISGVNYGYTF. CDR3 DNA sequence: TGTGCCAGTAGTATCTCCGGGGTAAACTATGGCTACACCTTC. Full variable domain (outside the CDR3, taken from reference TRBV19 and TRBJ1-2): DGGITQSPKYLFRKEGQNVTLSCEQNLNHDAMYWYRQDPGQGLRLIYYSQIVNDFQKGDIAEGYSVSREKKESFPLTVTSAQKNPTAFYLCASSISGVNYGYTFGSGTRLTVV.

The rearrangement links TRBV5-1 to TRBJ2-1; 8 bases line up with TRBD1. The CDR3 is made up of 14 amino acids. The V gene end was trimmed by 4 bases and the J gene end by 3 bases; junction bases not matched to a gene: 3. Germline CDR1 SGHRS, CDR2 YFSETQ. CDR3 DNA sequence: TGCGCCAGCAGCGGACAGGGCGTCTACAATGAGCAGTTCTTC. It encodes CASSGQGVYNEQFF.

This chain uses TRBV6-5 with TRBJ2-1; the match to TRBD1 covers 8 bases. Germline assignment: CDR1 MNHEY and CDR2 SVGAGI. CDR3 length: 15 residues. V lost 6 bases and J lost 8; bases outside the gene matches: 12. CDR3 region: CASSYPGTGQYEQFF. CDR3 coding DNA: TGTGCCAGCAGCTACCCTGGGACAGGTCAGTATGAGCAGTTCTTC.

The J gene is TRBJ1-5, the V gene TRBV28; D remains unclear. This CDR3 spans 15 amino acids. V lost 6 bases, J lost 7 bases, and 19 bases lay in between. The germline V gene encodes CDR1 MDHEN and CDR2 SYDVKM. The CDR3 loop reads CASSRSGPRGQPQHF. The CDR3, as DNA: TGTGCCAGCAGCCGCTCCGGACCGCGAGGCCAGCCCCAGCATTTT.

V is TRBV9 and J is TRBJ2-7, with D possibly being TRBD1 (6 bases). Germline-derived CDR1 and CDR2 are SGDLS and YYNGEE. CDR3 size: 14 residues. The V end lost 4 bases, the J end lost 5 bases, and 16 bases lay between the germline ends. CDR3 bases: TGTGCCAGCAGCCCACAGGGTAAGGTCCACGAGCAGTACTTC. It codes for CASSPQGKVHEQYF.

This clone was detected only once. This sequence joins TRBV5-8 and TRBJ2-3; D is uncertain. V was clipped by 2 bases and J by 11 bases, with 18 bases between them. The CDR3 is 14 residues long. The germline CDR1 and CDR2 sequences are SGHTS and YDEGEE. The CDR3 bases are TGTGCCAGCAGCTTCTCTAGATCCCGGTTGGGGCAGTATTTT. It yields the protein CASSFSRSRLGQYF.

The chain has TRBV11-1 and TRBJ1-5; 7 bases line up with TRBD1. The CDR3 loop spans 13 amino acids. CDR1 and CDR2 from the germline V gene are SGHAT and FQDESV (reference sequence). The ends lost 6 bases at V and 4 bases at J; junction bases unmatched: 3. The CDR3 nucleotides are TGTGCCAGCAGTCCGACAGGGAATCAGCCCCAGCATTTT. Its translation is CASSPTGNQPQHF. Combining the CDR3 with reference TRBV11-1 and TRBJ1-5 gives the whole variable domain EAEVAQSPRYKITEKSQAVAFWCDPISGHATLYWYRQILGQGPELLVQFQDESVVDDSQLPKDRFSAERLKGVDSTLKIQPAELGDSAMYLCASSPTGNQPQHFGDGTRLSIL.

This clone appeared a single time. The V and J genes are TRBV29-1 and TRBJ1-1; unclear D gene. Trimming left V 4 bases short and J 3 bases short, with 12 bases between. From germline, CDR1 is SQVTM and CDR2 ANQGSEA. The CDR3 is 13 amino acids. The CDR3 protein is CSVAGTWDTEAFF. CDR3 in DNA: TGCAGCGTTGCGGGAACGTGGGACACTGAAGCTTTCTTT.

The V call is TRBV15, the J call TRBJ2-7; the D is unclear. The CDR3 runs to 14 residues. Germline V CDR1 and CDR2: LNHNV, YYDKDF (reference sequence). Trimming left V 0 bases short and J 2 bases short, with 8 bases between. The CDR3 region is CATSREYQAYEQYF. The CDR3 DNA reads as TGTGCCACCAGCAGAGAATACCAGGCCTACGAGCAGTACTTC.

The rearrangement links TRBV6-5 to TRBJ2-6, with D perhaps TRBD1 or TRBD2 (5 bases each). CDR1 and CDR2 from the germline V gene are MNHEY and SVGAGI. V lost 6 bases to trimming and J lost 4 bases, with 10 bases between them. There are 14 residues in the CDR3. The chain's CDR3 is CASSDRGGANVLTF. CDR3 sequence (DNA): TGTGCCAGCAGCGACCGGGGCGGGGCCAACGTCCTGACTTTC.

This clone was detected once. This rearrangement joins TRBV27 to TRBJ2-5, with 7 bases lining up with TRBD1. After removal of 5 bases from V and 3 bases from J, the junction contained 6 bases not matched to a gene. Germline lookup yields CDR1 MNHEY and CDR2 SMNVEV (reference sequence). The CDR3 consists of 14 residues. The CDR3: CASSPGTVKETQYF. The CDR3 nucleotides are TGTGCCAGCAGTCCCGGGACAGTAAAAGAGACCCAGTACTTC.

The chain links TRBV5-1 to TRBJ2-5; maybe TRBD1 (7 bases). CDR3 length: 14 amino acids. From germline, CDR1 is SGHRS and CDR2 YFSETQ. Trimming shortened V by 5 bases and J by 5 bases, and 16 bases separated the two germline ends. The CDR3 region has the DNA TGCGCCAGCAGTCAACAGGGGAGGATGGAGACCCAGTACTTC. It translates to CASSQQGRMETQYF.

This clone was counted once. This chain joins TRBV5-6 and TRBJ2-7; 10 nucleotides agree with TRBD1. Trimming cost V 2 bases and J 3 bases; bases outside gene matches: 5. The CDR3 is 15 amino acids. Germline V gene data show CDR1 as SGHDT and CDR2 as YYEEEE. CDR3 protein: CASSLRGTGVYEQYF. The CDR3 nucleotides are TGTGCCAGCAGCTTAAGGGGGACAGGGGTCTACGAGCAGTACTTC.

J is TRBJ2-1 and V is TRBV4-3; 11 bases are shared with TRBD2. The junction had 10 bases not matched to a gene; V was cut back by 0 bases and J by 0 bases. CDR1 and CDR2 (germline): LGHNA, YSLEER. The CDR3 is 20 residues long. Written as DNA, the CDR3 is TGCGCCAGCAGCCAAGATCGACTAGCGGGACGCCTCAGCTCCTACAATGAGCAGTTCTTC. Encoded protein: CASSQDRLAGRLSSYNEQFF.

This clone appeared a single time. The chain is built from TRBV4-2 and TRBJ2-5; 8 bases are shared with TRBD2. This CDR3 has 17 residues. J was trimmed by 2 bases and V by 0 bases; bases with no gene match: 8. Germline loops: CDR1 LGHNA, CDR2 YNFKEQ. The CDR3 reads CASSQDPSGGFQETQYF. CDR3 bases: TGTGCCAGCAGCCAAGATCCCTCGGGGGGGTTTCAAGAGACCCAGTACTTC.

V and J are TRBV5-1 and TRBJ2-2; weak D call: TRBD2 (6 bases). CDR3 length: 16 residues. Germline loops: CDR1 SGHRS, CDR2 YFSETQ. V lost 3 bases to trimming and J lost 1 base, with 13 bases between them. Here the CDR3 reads CASSSEPGLNTGELFF. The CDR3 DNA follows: TGCGCCAGCAGCTCGGAACCGGGACTGAACACCGGGGAGCTGTTTTTT.

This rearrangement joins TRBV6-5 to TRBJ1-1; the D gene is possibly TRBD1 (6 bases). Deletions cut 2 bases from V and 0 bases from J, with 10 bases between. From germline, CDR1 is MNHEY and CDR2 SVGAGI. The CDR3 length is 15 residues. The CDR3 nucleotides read TGTGCCAGCAGTTACGGGACAAACATGAACACTGAAGCTTTCTTT. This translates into CASSYGTNMNTEAFF.

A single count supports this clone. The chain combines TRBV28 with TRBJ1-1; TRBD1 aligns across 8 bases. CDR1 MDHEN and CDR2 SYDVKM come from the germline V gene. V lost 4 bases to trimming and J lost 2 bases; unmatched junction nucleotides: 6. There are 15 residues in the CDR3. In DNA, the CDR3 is TGTGCCAGCAGTTCGGTCAGGGGGCGAAACACTGAAGCTTTCTTT. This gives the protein CASSSVRGRNTEAFF.

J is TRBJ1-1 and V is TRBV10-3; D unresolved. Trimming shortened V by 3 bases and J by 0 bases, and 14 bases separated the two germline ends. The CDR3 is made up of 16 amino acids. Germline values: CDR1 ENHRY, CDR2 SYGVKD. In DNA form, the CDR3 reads TGTGCCATCAGTGATTTGGCCGCGGATATGAACACTGAAGCTTTCTTT. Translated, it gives CAISDLAADMNTEAFF.

The CDR3 is CASSLGQGKETQYF. The CDR3, as DNA: TGTGCCAGCAGCCTGGGACAGGGGAAAGAGACCCAGTACTTC. J is TRBJ2-5 and V is TRBV11-1, with 10 bases aligning to TRBD1. Germline CDR1 reads SGHAT; CDR2 reads FQDESV (reference sequence). After removal of 5 bases from V and 3 bases from J, the junction contained 3 bases not matched to a gene. The CDR3 is 14 amino acids.

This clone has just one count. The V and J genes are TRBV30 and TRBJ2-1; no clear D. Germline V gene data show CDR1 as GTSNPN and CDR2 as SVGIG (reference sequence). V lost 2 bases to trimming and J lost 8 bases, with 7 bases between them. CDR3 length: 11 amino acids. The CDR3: CAWSPSHEQFF. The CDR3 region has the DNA TGTGCCTGGAGTCCATCCCATGAGCAGTTCTTC.

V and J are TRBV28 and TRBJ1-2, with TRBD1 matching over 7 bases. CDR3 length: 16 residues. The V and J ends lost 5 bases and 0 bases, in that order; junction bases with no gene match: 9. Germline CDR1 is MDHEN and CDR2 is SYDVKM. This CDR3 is CASSPIPQGANYGYTF. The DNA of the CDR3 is TGTGCCAGCAGTCCTATCCCCCAGGGGGCTAACTATGGCTACACCTTC.

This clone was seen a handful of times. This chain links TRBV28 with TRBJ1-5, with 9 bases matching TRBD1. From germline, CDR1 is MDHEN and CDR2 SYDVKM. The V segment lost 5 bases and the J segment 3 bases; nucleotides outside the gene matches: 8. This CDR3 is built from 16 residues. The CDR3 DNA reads TGTGCCAGCAGTGCCCCGGGACAGGGTTACAATCAGCCCCAGCATTTT. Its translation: CASSAPGQGYNQPQHF.

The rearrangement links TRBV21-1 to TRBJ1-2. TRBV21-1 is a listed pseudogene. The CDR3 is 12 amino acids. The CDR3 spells CASSKRDYGYTF. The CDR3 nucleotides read TGTGCCAGCAGCAAACGGGATTATGGCTACACCTTC.

CDR3 residues: CSASVSGSTNYGYTF. CDR3 DNA sequence: TGCAGTGCTAGTGTCTCGGGGTCAACTAACTATGGCTACACCTTC. The rearrangement joins TRBV20-1 to TRBJ1-2; no firm D call. Between the trimmed V and J ends, which lost 3 bases and 0 bases, there was a span of 14 bases. The CDR3 is 15 residues long. The germline gives CDR1 DFQATT, CDR2 SNEGSKA (reference sequence).

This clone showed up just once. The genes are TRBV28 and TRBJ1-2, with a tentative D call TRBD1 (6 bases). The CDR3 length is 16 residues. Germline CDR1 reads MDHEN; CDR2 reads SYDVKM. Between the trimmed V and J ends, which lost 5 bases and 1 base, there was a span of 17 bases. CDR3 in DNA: TGTGCCAGCAGTACCCCTCCCTGGACAGATAACTATGGCTACACCTTC. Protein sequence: CASSTPPWTDNYGYTF.

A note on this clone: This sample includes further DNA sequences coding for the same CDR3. Here the CDR3 reads CASSATGGSYEQYF. CDR3 nucleotide sequence: TGTGCCAGCAGCGCCACAGGGGGCTCCTACGAGCAGTACTTC. V is TRBV9 and J is TRBJ2-7; 8 bases are shared with TRBD1. This CDR3 contains 14 residues. Losses at the gene ends were 3 bases for V and 0 bases for J; bases not matched to a gene: 2. Germline assignment: CDR1 SGDLS and CDR2 YYNGEE.

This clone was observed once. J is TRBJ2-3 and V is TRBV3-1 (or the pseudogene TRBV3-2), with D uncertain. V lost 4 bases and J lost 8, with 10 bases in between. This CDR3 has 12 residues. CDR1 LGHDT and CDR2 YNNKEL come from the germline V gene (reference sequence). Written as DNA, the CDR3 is TGTGCCAGCAGCCTGAAACCGGGTACGCAGTATTTT. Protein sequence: CASSLKPGTQYF.

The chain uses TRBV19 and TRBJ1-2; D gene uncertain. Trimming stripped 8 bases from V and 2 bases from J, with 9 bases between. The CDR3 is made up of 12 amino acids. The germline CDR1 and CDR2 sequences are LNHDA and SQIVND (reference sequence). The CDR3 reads CASRRQNYGYTF. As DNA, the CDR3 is TGTGCCAGTCGGCGGCAGAACTATGGCTACACCTTC.

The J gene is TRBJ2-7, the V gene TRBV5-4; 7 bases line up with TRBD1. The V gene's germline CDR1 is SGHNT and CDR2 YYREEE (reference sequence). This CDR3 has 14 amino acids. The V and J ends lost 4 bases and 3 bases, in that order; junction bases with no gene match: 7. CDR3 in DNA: TGTGCCAGCAGCCAAGGGGGCAGTATCTACGAGCAGTACTTC. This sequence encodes CASSQGGSIYEQYF.